This T cell receptor (beta chain) was obtained from a study of blood T cell repertoires in COVID-19 (dated by TCRdb to about 2020). Regarding the complete study: Collaborator samples came from the United States, Italy and Spain and covered acute and convalescent phases of COVID-19. The samples were drawn from two sources: the first 160 participants of the ongoing ImmuneRACE study, and 1,000 to 1,500 subjects contributed by 6 global collaborators. Where available, HLA class I and class II types were obtained from metadata supplied by the sample provider rather than from assay-based typing. A freely available public database, intended as a resource for researchers studying the immune response to SARS-CoV-2, is where the repertoires were released. The prospective study material was composed of cDNA or gDNA derived from T cells, B-cell-depleted T cells, or PBMCs. Nearly every sample came with metadata listing a de-identified subject ID, COVID-19 status, age in years and sex. The dataset comprised deeply sampled blood TCRbeta repertoires from subjects exposed to, actively infected with, or recovered from COVID-19.

Regarding this clone: This receptor's antigen is unknown. Base-call qualities are not available, and no considerably larger clone is one nucleotide away.

The immunoSEQ Assay, a bias-controlled multiplex PCR, was used to amplify TCRbeta CDR3 regions from genomic DNA. As for the authors' bioinformatics: Within the assay, amplification of reference gene primers was used to estimate how many nucleated cells each sample contained. To quantify the absolute abundance of each unique TCRbeta CDR3 rearrangement, sequence reads were collapsed and filtered. Productive Simpson clonality was computed per sample as the square root of Simpson's diversity index over productive rearrangements. The table was pulled from immuneACCESS by TCRdb, which kept in-frame rearrangements only. Such tables lose some clones; where checked, under half of the loss comes from unresolved V genes, and the rest has no known cause. V, J and clone size reflect that table, while D and trimming were determined from the DNA. This sample gives about 200,000 clones in total; approximately 85% of them show up just once. Approximately 5% of the sample lies in the top ten.

Trimming at the junction amounts to 4 bases on V and 6 bases on J, and the germline ends lie 10 bases apart. From the germline V gene, CDR1 is SGHDT and CDR2 is YYEEEE. The CDR3 numbers 13 residues from cysteine through phenylalanine. Only the CDR3 region is kept as DNA, spanning 39 bases read in frame from base 1. Paper-wide results and their limitations: The quantity of clinical and demographic metadata differed by source and by participant and was supplied without curation.

Participants in the prospective study were aged about 18 to 95 years, lived in some 24 United States geographic areas, and enrolled through a virtual design. Cohort assignment in the prospective study relied on participant-reported clinical history from a screening survey and a study questionnaire. In the prospective study, mobile phlebotomists collected whole blood, serum and a nasopharyngeal or oropharyngeal swab from each participant. Over a roughly 2-month period, participants in the prospective study had the option of providing additional blood draws and questionnaires. Blood samples from the prospective study were shipped frozen or at room temperature prior to DNA extraction.

The source material was PBMCs or T cells enriched from blood (not recorded which). The receptor chain draws on TRBV5-6 and TRBJ1-4; no D gene is confidently identified. The sequence derives from a man aged 35 to 55 with acute COVID-19. The nucleotide sequence reads as follows: TGTGCCAGCAGCGTGGGTAGCGATGAAAAACTGTTTTTT. This sequence encodes CASSVGSDEKLFF.